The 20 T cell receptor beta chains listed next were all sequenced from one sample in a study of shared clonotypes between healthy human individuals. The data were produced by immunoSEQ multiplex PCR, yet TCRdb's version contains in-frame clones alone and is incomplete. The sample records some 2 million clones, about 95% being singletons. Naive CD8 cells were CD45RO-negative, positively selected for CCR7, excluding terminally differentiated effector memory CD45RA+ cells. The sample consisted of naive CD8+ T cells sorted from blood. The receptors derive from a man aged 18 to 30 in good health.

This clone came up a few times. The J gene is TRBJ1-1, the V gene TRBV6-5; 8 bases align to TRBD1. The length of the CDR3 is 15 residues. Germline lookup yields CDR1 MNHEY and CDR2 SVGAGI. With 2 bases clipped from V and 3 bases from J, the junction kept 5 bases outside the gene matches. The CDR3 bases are TGTGCCAGCAGTTACGGACAGGGCTGGGACACTGAAGCTTTCTTT. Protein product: CASSYGQGWDTEAFF.

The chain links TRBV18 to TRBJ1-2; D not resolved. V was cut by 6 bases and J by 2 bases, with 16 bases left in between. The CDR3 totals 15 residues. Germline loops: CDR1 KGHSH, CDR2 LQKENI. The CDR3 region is CASSHEGSWNYGYTF. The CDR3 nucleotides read TGTGCCAGCTCTCATGAAGGATCGTGGAACTATGGCTACACCTTC. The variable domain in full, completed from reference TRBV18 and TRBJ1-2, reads NAGVMQNPRHLVRRRGQEARLRCSPMKGHSHVYWYRQLPEEGLKFMVYLQKENIIDESGMPKERFSAEFPKEGPSILRIQQVVRGDSAAYFCASSHEGSWNYGYTFGSGTRLTVV.

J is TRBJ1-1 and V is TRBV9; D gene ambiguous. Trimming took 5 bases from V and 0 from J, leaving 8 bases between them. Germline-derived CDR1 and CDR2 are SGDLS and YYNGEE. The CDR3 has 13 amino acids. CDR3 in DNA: TGTGCCAGCAGACAGTTGATGAACACTGAAGCTTTCTTT. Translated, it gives CASRQLMNTEAFF.

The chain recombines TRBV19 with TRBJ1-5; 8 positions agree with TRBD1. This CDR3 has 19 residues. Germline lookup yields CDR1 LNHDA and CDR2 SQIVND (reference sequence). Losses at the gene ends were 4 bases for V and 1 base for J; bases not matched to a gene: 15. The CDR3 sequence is CASSSLWWQGARSNQPQHF. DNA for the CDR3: TGTGCCAGTAGTAGCCTATGGTGGCAGGGGGCGCGGAGCAATCAGCCCCAGCATTTT.

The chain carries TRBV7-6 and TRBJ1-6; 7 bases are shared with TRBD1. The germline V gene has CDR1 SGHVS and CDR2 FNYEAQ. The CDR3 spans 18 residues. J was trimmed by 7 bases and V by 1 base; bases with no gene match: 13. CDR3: CASSLDTRTGELNSPLHF. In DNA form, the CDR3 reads TGTGCCAGCAGCTTAGACACCCGGACAGGAGAGTTGAATTCACCCCTCCACTTT.

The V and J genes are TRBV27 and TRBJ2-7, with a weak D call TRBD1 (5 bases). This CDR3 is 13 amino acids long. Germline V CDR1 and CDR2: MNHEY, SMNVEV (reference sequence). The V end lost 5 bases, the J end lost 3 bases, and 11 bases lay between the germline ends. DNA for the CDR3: TGTGCCAGCAGTCTTCAGGGCTACTACGAGCAGTACTTC. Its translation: CASSLQGYYEQYF.

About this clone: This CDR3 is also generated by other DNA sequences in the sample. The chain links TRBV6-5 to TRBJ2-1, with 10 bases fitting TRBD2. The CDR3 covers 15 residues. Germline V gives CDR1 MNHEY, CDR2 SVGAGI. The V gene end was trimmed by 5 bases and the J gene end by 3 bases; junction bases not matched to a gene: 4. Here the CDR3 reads CASSPLAGDYNEQFF. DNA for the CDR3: TGTGCCAGCAGTCCCCTAGCGGGAGACTACAATGAGCAGTTCTTC.

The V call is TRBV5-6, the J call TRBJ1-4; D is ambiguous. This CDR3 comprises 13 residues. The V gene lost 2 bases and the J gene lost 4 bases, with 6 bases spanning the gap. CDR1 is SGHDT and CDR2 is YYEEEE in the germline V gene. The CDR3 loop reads CASSLEFNEKLFF. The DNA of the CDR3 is TGTGCCAGCAGCTTAGAGTTTAATGAAAAACTGTTTTTT.

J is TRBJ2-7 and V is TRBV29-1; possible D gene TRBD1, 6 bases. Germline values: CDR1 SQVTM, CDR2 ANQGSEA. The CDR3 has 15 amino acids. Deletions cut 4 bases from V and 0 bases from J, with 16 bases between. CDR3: CSVGVKDRSSYEQYF. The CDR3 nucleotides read TGCAGCGTTGGGGTTAAGGACAGAAGCTCCTACGAGCAGTACTTC.

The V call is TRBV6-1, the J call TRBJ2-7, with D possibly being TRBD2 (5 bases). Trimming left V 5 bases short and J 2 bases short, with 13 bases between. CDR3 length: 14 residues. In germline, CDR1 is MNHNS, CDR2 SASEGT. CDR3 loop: CASSPLDGTYEQYF. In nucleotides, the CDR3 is TGTGCCAGCAGTCCCCTCGACGGGACCTACGAGCAGTACTTC.

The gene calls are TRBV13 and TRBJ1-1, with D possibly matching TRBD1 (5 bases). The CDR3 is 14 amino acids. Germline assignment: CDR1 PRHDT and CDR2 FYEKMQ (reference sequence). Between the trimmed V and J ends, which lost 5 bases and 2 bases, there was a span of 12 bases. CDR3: CASSEGRGNTEAFF. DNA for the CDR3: TGTGCCAGCAGCGAGGGACGGGGAAACACTGAAGCTTTCTTT.

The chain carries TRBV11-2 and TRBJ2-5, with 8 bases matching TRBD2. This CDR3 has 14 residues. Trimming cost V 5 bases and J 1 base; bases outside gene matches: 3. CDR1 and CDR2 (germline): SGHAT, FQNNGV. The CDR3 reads CASSTRGGQETQYF. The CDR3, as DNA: TGTGCCAGCAGCACCCGGGGGGGCCAAGAGACCCAGTACTTC.

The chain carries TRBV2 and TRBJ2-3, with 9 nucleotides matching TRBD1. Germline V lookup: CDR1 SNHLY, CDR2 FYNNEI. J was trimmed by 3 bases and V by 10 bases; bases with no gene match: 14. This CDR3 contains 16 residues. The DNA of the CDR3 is TGTGCCACGGAAAGGGGCACAGGGGGCTTTACAGATACGCAGTATTTT. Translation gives CATERGTGGFTDTQYF.

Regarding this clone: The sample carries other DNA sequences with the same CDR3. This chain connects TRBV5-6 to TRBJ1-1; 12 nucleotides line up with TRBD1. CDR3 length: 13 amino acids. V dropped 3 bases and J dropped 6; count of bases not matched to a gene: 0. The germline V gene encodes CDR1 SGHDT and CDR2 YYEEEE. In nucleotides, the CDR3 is TGTGCCAGCAGCTGGGACAGGGGGCCTGAAGCTTTCTTT. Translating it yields CASSWDRGPEAFF.

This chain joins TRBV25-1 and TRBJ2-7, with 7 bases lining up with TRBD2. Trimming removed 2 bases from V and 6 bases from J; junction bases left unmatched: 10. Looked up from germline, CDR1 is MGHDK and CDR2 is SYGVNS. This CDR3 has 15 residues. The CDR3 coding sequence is TGTGCCAGCAGTGAAGGTTGGCGGGAGTTTTCCGAGCAGTACTTC. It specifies CASSEGWREFSEQYF.

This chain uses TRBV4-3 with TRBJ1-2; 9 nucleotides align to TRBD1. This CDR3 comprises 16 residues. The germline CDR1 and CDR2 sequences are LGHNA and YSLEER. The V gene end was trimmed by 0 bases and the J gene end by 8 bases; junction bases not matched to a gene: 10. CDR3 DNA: TGCGCCAGCAGCCAAGATCTAACAGGGGGCGCGAGGGGCTACACCTTC. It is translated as CASSQDLTGGARGYTF.

The CDR3 spells CASSQDDGGGNNEQFF. CDR3 DNA sequence: TGCGCCAGCAGCCAAGATGACGGGGGCGGAAACAATGAGCAGTTCTTC. The rearrangement links TRBV4-3 to TRBJ2-1; D is possibly TRBD1 or TRBD2 (6 bases each). V gave up 0 bases and J gave up 5 bases, with 14 bases separating them. Germline V gene sequence: CDR1 LGHNA, CDR2 YSLEER. CDR3 length: 16 amino acids.

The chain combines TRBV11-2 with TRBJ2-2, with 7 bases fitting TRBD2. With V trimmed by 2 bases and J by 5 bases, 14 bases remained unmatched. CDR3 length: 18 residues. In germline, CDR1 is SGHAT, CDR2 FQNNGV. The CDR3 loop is CASSLKWGVLAPTGELFF. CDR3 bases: TGTGCCAGCAGCTTAAAGTGGGGAGTACTAGCGCCGACCGGGGAGCTGTTTTTT. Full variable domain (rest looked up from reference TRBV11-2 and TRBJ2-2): EAGVAQSPRYKIIEKRQSVAFWCNPISGHATLYWYQQILGQGPKLLIQFQNNGVVDDSQLPKDRFSAERLKGVDSTLKIQPAKLEDSAVYLCASSLKWGVLAPTGELFFGEGSRLTVL.

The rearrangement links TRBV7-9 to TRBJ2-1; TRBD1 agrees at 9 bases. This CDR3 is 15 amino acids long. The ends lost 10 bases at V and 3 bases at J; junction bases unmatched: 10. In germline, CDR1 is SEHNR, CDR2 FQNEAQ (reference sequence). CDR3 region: CAIRGTGFVYNEQFF. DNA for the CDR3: TGTGCCATAAGGGGGACAGGGTTCGTCTACAATGAGCAGTTCTTC.

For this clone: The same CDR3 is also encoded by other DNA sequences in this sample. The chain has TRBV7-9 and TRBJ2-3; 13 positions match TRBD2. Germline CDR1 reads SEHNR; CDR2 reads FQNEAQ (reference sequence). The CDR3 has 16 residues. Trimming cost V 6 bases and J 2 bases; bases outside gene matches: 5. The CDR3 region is CASSSTSGGATDTQYF. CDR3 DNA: TGTGCCAGCAGTTCTACTAGCGGGGGGGCCACAGATACGCAGTATTTT.